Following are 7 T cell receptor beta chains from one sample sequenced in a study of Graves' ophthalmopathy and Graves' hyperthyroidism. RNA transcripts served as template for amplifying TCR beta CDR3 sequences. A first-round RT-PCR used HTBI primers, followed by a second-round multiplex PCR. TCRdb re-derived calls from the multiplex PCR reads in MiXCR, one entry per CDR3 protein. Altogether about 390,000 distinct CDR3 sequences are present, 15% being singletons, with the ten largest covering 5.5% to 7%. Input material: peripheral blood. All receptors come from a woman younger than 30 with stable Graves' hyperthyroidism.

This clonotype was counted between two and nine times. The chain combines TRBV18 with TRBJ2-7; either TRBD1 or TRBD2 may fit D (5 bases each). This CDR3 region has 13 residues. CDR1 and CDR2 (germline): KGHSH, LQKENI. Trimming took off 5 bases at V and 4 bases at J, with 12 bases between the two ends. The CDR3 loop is CASSFRDGYEQYF. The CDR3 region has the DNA TGTGCCAGCTCATTTCGGGACGGGTACGAGCAGTACTTC.

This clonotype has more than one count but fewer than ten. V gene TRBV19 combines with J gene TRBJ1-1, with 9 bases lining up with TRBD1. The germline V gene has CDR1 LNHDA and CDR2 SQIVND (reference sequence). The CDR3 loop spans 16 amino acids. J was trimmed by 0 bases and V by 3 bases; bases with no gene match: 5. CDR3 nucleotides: TGTGCCAGTAGTATGGGGACAGGGCCAATGAACACTGAAGCTTTCTTT. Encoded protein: CASSMGTGPMNTEAFF.

CDR3 nucleotide sequence: TGTGCCAGCAGTACGTCCGGGACAATAGCCAAAAACATTCAGTACTTC. Protein: CASSTSGTIAKNIQYF. This sequence joins TRBV12-3 or TRBV12-4 and TRBJ2-4; perhaps TRBD1 as D (6 bases). With 5 bases removed from V and 0 bases from J, the gap between germline ends came to 14 bases. CDR3 length equals 16 residues.

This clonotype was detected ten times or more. CDR3 nucleotide sequence: TGCAGTGCCCTCACCCTAGCGGGGGCCCACCAAGAGACCCAGTACTTC. Translated, it gives CSALTLAGAHQETQYF. This chain connects TRBV20-1 to TRBJ2-5; 10 nucleotides agree with TRBD2. CDR1 and CDR2 from the germline V gene are DFQATT and SNEGSKA (reference sequence). The CDR3 sequence is 16 residues long. V lost 6 bases and J lost 0; bases outside the gene matches: 10.

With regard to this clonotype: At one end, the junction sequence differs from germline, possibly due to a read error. CDR3 in amino acids: CSAKDPPSVCF. The CDR3 nucleotides read TGCAGTGCCAAGGATCCCCCCTCTGTGTGCTTC. This rearrangement joins TRBV20-1 to TRBJ2-5; D call uncertain. Germline loops: CDR1 DFQATT, CDR2 SNEGSKA (reference sequence). The CDR3 has 11 residues.

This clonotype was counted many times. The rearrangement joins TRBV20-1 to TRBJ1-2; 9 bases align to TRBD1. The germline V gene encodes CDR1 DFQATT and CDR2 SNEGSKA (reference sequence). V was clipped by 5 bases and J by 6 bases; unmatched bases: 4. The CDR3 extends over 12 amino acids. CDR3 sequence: CSALQGANGYTF. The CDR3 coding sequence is TGCAGTGCTCTACAGGGGGCGAATGGCTACACCTTC.

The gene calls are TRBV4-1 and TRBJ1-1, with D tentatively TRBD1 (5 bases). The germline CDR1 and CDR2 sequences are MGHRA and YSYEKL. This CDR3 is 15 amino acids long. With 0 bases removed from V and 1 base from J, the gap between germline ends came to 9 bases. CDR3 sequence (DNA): TGCGCCAGCAGCCAAGAGTATGGGGCGAACACTGAAGCTTTCTTT. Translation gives CASSQEYGANTEAFF.